The rows below give T cell receptor beta chains drawn from one sample of a study of T cell repertoires in cytomegalovirus infection. TCRdb re-derived calls from the reads in MiXCR, one entry per CDR3 protein. The sample lists 480,000 or so distinct CDR3 sequences; about 11% were seen once. Sample: PBMCs. The receptors were sampled from a human donor in good health (CMV status not recorded). Some clones in this sample may be carry-over from other donors' samples. Each CDR3 is given with its conserved first and last residue. The order of the fields is clone size, D gene, V gene, J gene, CDR3 protein, CDR3 DNA. D genes are given only for firm matches. For some rows the clone size is stated as once, few or many, or as a class when expanded; others skip it.

abundance: many; d_gene: -; v_gene: TRBV14; j_gene: TRBJ2-5; CDR3aa: CASSQEVLGGTQYF; CDR3nt: TGTGCCAGCAGCCAAGAGGTGCTTGGGGGGACCCAGTACTTC
abundance: -; d_gene: -; v_gene: TRBV3-1; j_gene: TRBJ1-1; CDR3aa: CASSQERGGGTEAFF; CDR3nt: TGTGCCAGCAGCCAAGAAAGGGGTGGGGGCACTGAAGCTTTCTTT
abundance: many; d_gene: -; v_gene: TRBV27; j_gene: TRBJ2-7; CDR3aa: CASSRSWRKDYEQYF; CDR3nt: TGTGCCAGCAGCCGCAGTTGGCGGAAAGACTACGAGCAGTACTTC
abundance: many; d_gene: TRBD2; v_gene: TRBV7-2; j_gene: TRBJ2-3; CDR3aa: CASSPPRGGNTDTQYF; CDR3nt: TGTGCCAGCAGCCCTCCTCGGGGGGGGAACACAGATACGCAGTATTTT
abundance: many; d_gene: -; v_gene: TRBV27; j_gene: TRBJ1-5; CDR3aa: CASSLNGANQPQHF; CDR3nt: TGTGCCAGCAGTTTAAACGGGGCCAATCAGCCCCAGCATTTT
abundance: many; d_gene: TRBD2; v_gene: TRBV11-2; j_gene: TRBJ2-7; CDR3aa: CASSFRLADEQYF; CDR3nt: TGTGCCAGCAGCTTTCGACTAGCTGACGAGCAGTACTTC
abundance: many; d_gene: -; v_gene: TRBV5-4; j_gene: TRBJ1-1; CDR3aa: CASSLGGTRGPEAFF; CDR3nt: TGTGCCAGCAGCTTGGGGGGGACAAGGGGTCCTGAAGCTTTCTTT
abundance: many; d_gene: TRBD1; v_gene: TRBV2; j_gene: TRBJ2-1; CDR3aa: CASRRDRAEF; CDR3nt: TGTGCCAGCAGAAGGGACAGGGCGGAATTC
abundance: many; d_gene: -; v_gene: TRBV6-6; j_gene: TRBJ1-1; CDR3aa: CASSYEGNTEAFF; CDR3nt: TGTGCCAGCAGTTACGAGGGGAACACTGAAGCTTTCTTT
abundance: -; d_gene: TRBD2; v_gene: TRBV24-1; j_gene: TRBJ2-5; CDR3aa: CATSGGDSGTLPQYF; CDR3nt: TGTGCCACCAGTGGTGGCGACAGCGGGACTTTGCCCCAGTACTTC
abundance: -; d_gene: -; v_gene: TRBV9; j_gene: TRBJ2-7; CDR3aa: CASSQYGGPGEQYF; CDR3nt: TGTGCCAGCAGCCAGTACGGCGGGCCTGGGGAGCAGTACTTC
abundance: many; d_gene: -; v_gene: TRBV11-2; j_gene: TRBJ1-2; CDR3aa: CASSLAQDGATDYGYTF; CDR3nt: TGTGCCAGCAGCTTAGCCCAGGACGGAGCCACTGACTATGGCTACACCTTC
abundance: few; d_gene: -; v_gene: TRBV9; j_gene: TRBJ2-3; CDR3aa: CASSVEGRGTDTQYF; CDR3nt: TGTGCCAGCAGCGTAGAGGGCCGGGGCACAGATACGCAGTATTTT
abundance: many; d_gene: -; v_gene: TRBV10-3; j_gene: TRBJ1-1; CDR3aa: CAIIRSGGGEAFF; CDR3nt: TGTGCCATCATACGGTCAGGAGGGGGTGAAGCTTTCTTT
abundance: few; d_gene: -; v_gene: TRBV9; j_gene: TRBJ1-2; CDR3aa: CASSVDEAAELTNYGYTF; CDR3nt: TGTGCCAGCAGCGTAGACGAGGCAGCCGAACTAACTAACTATGGCTACACCTTC
abundance: -; d_gene: -; v_gene: TRBV12-3/TRBV12-4; j_gene: TRBJ2-7; CDR3aa: CASSSPSEQYF; CDR3nt: TGTGCCAGCAGTTCCCCATCCGAGCAGTACTTC
abundance: few; d_gene: TRBD1; v_gene: TRBV24-1; j_gene: TRBJ2-2; CDR3aa: CATSGLGQGKAGELFF; CDR3nt: TGTGCCACCAGTGGTCTTGGACAGGGAAAGGCCGGGGAGCTGTTTTTT
abundance: few; d_gene: -; v_gene: TRBV12-3/TRBV12-4; j_gene: TRBJ2-5; CDR3aa: CASSFLQEEGQYF; CDR3nt: TGTGCCAGCAGTTTCCTTCAGGAAGAGGGCCAGTACTTC
abundance: many; d_gene: -; v_gene: TRBV7-3; j_gene: TRBJ2-3; CDR3aa: CASSLTRDTQYF; CDR3nt: TGTGCCAGCAGCTTAACGAGGGATACGCAGTATTTT
abundance: many; d_gene: -; v_gene: TRBV5-4; j_gene: TRBJ1-2; CDR3aa: CASSLETYGYTF; CDR3nt: TGTGCCAGCAGCTTGGAAACCTATGGCTACACCTTC
abundance: few; d_gene: TRBD1; v_gene: TRBV28; j_gene: TRBJ1-2; CDR3aa: CASSAALGQGAGYTF; CDR3nt: TGTGCCAGCAGTGCCGCTCTGGGACAGGGGGCTGGCTACACCTTC
abundance: many; d_gene: -; v_gene: TRBV2; j_gene: TRBJ1-5; CDR3aa: CASKGFSGNQPQHF; CDR3nt: TGTGCCAGCAAAGGCTTTTCGGGCAATCAGCCCCAGCATTTT
abundance: -; d_gene: -; v_gene: TRBV5-5; j_gene: TRBJ1-4; CDR3aa: CASSPTSATNEKLFF; CDR3nt: TGTGCCAGCAGCCCGACCAGTGCAACTAATGAAAAACTGTTTTTT
abundance: many; d_gene: TRBD1; v_gene: TRBV19; j_gene: TRBJ1-5; CDR3aa: CASSMGTGNQPQHF; CDR3nt: TGTGCCAGTAGTATGGGGACAGGCAATCAGCCCCAGCATTTT
abundance: many; d_gene: TRBD1; v_gene: TRBV18; j_gene: TRBJ2-7; CDR3aa: CASSPPTGEHEQYF; CDR3nt: TGTGCCAGCTCACCCCCAACAGGGGAGCACGAGCAGTACTTC
abundance: many; d_gene: -; v_gene: TRBV6-6; j_gene: TRBJ2-2; CDR3aa: CASKLPTGTANTGELFF; CDR3nt: TGTGCCAGCAAACTACCCACGGGGACGGCTAACACCGGGGAGCTGTTTTTT
abundance: many; d_gene: TRBD2; v_gene: TRBV7-2; j_gene: TRBJ2-1; CDR3aa: CASSSGGRERSEQFF; CDR3nt: TGTGCCAGCAGCTCCGGTGGGCGGGAGCGGAGTGAGCAGTTCTTC
abundance: -; d_gene: -; v_gene: TRBV20-1; j_gene: TRBJ1-1; CDR3aa: CSARDRSSPMNTEAFF; CDR3nt: TGCAGTGCTAGAGATCGAAGCAGCCCCATGAACACTGAAGCTTTCTTT
abundance: -; d_gene: -; v_gene: TRBV4-1; j_gene: TRBJ1-1; CDR3aa: CASSRPGPPGGTEAFF; CDR3nt: TGCGCCAGCAGCCGCCCGGGGCCCCCGGGTGGCACTGAAGCTTTCTTT
abundance: many; d_gene: -; v_gene: TRBV19; j_gene: TRBJ1-5; CDR3aa: CASSLRQEQPQHF; CDR3nt: TGTGCCAGTAGTCTCCGCCAGGAACAGCCCCAGCATTTT
abundance: few; d_gene: TRBD1; v_gene: TRBV18; j_gene: TRBJ1-2; CDR3aa: CASSPGQDGMGYTF; CDR3nt: TGTGCCAGCTCACCTGGACAGGACGGTATGGGCTACACCTTC
abundance: many; d_gene: TRBD2; v_gene: TRBV6-6; j_gene: TRBJ2-1; CDR3aa: CASRQREGLYEQFF; CDR3nt: TGTGCCAGCAGGCAGCGGGAGGGCCTCTATGAGCAGTTCTTC
abundance: many; d_gene: TRBD1; v_gene: TRBV28; j_gene: TRBJ2-1; CDR3aa: CASSERRGQSYNEQFF; CDR3nt: TGTGCCAGCTCCGAACGAAGGGGGCAATCCTACAATGAGCAGTTCTTC
abundance: many; d_gene: TRBD2; v_gene: TRBV2; j_gene: TRBJ2-5; CDR3aa: CASRFGAGGETQYF; CDR3nt: TGTGCCAGCCGGTTCGGAGCGGGGGGAGAGACCCAGTACTTC
abundance: many; d_gene: TRBD2; v_gene: TRBV10-3; j_gene: TRBJ2-3; CDR3aa: CAAHSSGGRTDTQYF; CDR3nt: TGTGCCGCCCATTCTAGCGGGGGGCGCACAGATACGCAGTATTTT
abundance: -; d_gene: -; v_gene: TRBV30; j_gene: TRBJ1-6; CDR3aa: CAARVLDNSPLHF; CDR3nt: TGTGCCGCGAGGGTTCTCGATAATTCACCCCTCCACTTT
abundance: few; d_gene: TRBD1; v_gene: TRBV5-1; j_gene: TRBJ1-5; CDR3aa: CASSRTGTGNQPQHF; CDR3nt: TGCGCCAGCAGCAGGACCGGGACAGGGAATCAGCCCCAGCATTTT
abundance: many; d_gene: TRBD1; v_gene: TRBV5-6; j_gene: TRBJ1-5; CDR3aa: CASSYRGPINQPQHF; CDR3nt: TGTGCCAGCAGCTACAGGGGGCCGATAAATCAGCCCCAGCATTTT
abundance: -; d_gene: -; v_gene: TRBV5-1; j_gene: TRBJ1-1; CDR3aa: CASSPTGGTYNTEAFF; CDR3nt: TGCGCCAGCAGCCCCACCGGAGGTACCTATAACACTGAAGCTTTCTTT
abundance: -; d_gene: -; v_gene: TRBV27; j_gene: TRBJ2-3; CDR3aa: CASGSGSSTDTQYF; CDR3nt: TGTGCCAGCGGTAGCGGCTCCAGCACAGATACGCAGTATTTT
abundance: -; d_gene: -; v_gene: TRBV15; j_gene: TRBJ2-4; CDR3aa: CATSGQGVENIQYF; CDR3nt: TGTGCCACCAGCGGTCAAGGGGTAGAAAACATTCAGTACTTC
abundance: -; d_gene: TRBD2; v_gene: TRBV9; j_gene: TRBJ2-3; CDR3aa: CASSPRGGARADTQYF; CDR3nt: TGTGCCAGCAGCCCCCGGGGGGGGGCTAGAGCAGATACGCAGTATTTT
abundance: few; d_gene: -; v_gene: TRBV28; j_gene: TRBJ2-7; CDR3aa: CASSSVETGSYEQYF; CDR3nt: TGTGCCAGCAGTTCTGTTGAGACAGGCTCCTACGAGCAGTACTTC
abundance: many; d_gene: TRBD2; v_gene: TRBV19; j_gene: TRBJ2-1; CDR3aa: CASTFSGRFGNEQFF; CDR3nt: TGTGCCAGTACCTTCAGCGGGAGGTTCGGCAATGAGCAGTTCTTC
abundance: -; d_gene: TRBD1; v_gene: TRBV28; j_gene: TRBJ1-1; CDR3aa: CASSWTGRYTEAFF; CDR3nt: TGTGCCAGCAGCTGGACAGGGCGTTACACTGAAGCTTTCTTT
abundance: -; d_gene: -; v_gene: TRBV20-1; j_gene: TRBJ1-1; CDR3aa: CSARDLPLFIHVWNTEAFF; CDR3nt: TGCAGTGCTAGAGATCTCCCCCTCTTCATACACGTTTGGAACACTGAAGCTTTCTTT
abundance: many; d_gene: -; v_gene: TRBV7-8; j_gene: TRBJ1-1; CDR3aa: CASSLKRGTEAFF; CDR3nt: TGTGCCAGCAGCCTAAAGAGGGGGACTGAAGCTTTCTTT
abundance: many; d_gene: -; v_gene: TRBV20-1; j_gene: TRBJ1-1; CDR3aa: CSAKWIRDTEAFF; CDR3nt: TGCAGTGCTAAATGGATTCGGGACACTGAAGCTTTCTTT
abundance: few; d_gene: TRBD2; v_gene: TRBV20-1; j_gene: TRBJ2-7; CDR3aa: CSARDLIAGWQYF; CDR3nt: TGCAGTGCTAGAGATCTGATAGCGGGTTGGCAGTACTTC
abundance: many; d_gene: TRBD1; v_gene: TRBV6-1; j_gene: TRBJ1-2; CDR3aa: CASTPGGILDGYTF; CDR3nt: TGTGCCAGCACGCCAGGGGGGATATTAGACGGCTACACCTTC
abundance: many; d_gene: TRBD1; v_gene: TRBV7-3; j_gene: TRBJ1-2; CDR3aa: CASSQGTGGYYGGYTF; CDR3nt: TGTGCCAGCAGCCAAGGGACAGGGGGCTACTATGGCGGCTACACCTTC
abundance: many; d_gene: -; v_gene: TRBV7-9; j_gene: TRBJ2-1; CDR3aa: CASRTQGDEQFF; CDR3nt: TGTGCCAGCAGGACGCAGGGAGATGAGCAGTTCTTC
abundance: many; d_gene: -; v_gene: TRBV6-2/TRBV6-3; j_gene: TRBJ1-6; CDR3aa: CASSSGISPLHF; CDR3nt: TGTGCCAGCAGTTCAGGGATTTCACCCCTCCACTTT
abundance: many; d_gene: TRBD1; v_gene: TRBV7-9; j_gene: TRBJ2-7; CDR3aa: CATGDRDRSEQYF; CDR3nt: TGTGCCACCGGGGACAGGGATCGTAGCGAGCAGTACTTC
abundance: many; d_gene: -; v_gene: TRBV20-1; j_gene: TRBJ2-5; CDR3aa: CSASVGQETQYF; CDR3nt: TGCAGTGCTAGTGTCGGTCAAGAGACCCAGTACTTC
abundance: -; d_gene: -; v_gene: TRBV7-9; j_gene: TRBJ2-6; CDR3aa: CASSQQGQTGANVLTF; CDR3nt: TGTGCCAGCAGCCAACAAGGACAGACTGGGGCCAACGTCCTGACTTTC
abundance: many; d_gene: -; v_gene: TRBV6-1; j_gene: TRBJ2-1; CDR3aa: CASRFREVAYNEQFF; CDR3nt: TGTGCCAGCAGATTCAGGGAGGTTGCCTACAATGAGCAGTTCTTC